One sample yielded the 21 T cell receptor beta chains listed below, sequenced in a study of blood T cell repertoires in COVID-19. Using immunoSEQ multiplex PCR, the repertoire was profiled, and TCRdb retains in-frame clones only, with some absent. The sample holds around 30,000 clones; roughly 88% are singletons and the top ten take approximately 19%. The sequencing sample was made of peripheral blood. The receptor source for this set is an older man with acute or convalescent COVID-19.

CDR3 sequence reads: CASSQGRGSGGYTF. CDR3 in DNA: TGTGCCAGCAGCCAAGGGAGAGGGTCTGGAGGCTACACCTTC. J is TRBJ1-2 and V is TRBV3-1 (or the pseudogene TRBV3-2); D uncertain. Germline assignment: CDR1 LGHDT and CDR2 YNNKEL (reference sequence). Deletions cut 1 base from V and 8 bases from J, with 14 bases between. This CDR3 has 14 residues.

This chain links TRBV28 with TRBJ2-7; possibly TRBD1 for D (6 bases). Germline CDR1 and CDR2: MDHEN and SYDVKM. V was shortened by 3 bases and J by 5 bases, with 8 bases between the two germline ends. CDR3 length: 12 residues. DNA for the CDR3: TGTGCCAGCAGTTTCAAGGGGGACGAGCAGTACTTC. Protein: CASSFKGDEQYF.

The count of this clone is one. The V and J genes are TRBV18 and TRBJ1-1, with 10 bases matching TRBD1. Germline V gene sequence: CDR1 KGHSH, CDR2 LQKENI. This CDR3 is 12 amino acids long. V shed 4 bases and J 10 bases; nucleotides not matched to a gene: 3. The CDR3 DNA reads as TGTGCCAGCTCACGGACAGGGGGGTCAGCTTTCTTT. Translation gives CASSRTGGSAFF.

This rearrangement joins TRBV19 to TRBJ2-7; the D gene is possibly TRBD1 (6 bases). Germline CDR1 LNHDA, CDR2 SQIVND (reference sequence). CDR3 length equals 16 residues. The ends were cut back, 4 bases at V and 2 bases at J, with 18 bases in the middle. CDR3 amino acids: CASSRSLDSAAYEQYF. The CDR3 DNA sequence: TGTGCCAGTAGTAGGTCCCTGGACAGTGCTGCCTACGAGCAGTACTTC.

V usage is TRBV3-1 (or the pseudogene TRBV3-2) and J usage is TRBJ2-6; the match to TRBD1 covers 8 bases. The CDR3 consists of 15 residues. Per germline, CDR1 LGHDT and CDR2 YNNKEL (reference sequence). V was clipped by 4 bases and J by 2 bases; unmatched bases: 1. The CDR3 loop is CASSLRGPGANVLTF. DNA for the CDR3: TGTGCCAGCAGCCTCAGGGGGCCTGGGGCCAACGTCCTGACTTTC.

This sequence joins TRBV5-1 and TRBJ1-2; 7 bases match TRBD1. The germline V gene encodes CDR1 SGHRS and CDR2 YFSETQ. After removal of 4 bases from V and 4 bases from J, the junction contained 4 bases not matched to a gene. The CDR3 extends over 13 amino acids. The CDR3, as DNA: TGCGCCAGCAGCCCCACAGGGGTCTATGGCTACACCTTC. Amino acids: CASSPTGVYGYTF.

In DNA, the CDR3 is TGTGCCAGCAGCTTTATCGATACAGGTCGCTATCGGGATGGCTACACCTTC. The encoded protein is CASSFIDTGRYRDGYTF. V usage is TRBV5-5 and J usage is TRBJ1-2, with a possible D match to TRBD1 (5 bases). Germline assignment: CDR1 SGHKS and CDR2 YYEKEE (reference sequence). Trimming left V 2 bases short and J 6 bases short, with 23 bases between. This CDR3 has 17 amino acids.

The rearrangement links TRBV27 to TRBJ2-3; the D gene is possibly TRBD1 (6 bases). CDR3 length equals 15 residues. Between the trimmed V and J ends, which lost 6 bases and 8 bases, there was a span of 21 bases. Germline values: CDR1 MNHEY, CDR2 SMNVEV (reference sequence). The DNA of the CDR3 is TGTGCCAGCAGCTCACAGGGAGTGCCCTTCCCTACGCAGTATTTT. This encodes CASSSQGVPFPTQYF.

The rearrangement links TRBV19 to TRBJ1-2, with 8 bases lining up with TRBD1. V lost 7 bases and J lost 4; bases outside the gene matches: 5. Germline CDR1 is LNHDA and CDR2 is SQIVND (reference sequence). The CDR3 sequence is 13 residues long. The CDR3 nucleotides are TGTGCCAGTACCGGACAGGGCGGCTATGGCTACACCTTC. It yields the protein CASTGQGGYGYTF.

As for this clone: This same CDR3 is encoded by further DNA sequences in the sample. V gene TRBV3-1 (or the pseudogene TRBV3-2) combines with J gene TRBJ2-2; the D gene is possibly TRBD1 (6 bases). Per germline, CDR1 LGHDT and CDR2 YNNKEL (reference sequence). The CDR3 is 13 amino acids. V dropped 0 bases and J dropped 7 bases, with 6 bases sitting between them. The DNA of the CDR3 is TGTGCCAGCAGCCAAGACAGGGGCGGGGAGCTGTTTTTT. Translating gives CASSQDRGGELFF.

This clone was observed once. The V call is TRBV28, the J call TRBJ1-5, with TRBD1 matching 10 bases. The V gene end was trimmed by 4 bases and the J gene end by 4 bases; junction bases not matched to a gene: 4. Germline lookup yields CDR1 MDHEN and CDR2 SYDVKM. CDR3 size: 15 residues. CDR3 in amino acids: CASSSRDRGNQPQHF. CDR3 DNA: TGTGCCAGCAGTTCCCGGGACAGGGGAAATCAGCCCCAGCATTTT.

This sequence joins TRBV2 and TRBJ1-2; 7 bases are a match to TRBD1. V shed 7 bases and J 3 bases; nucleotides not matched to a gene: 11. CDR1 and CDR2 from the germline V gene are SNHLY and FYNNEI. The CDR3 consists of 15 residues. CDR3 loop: CASTPTGIEDYGYTF. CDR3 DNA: TGTGCCAGCACCCCGACAGGGATTGAAGACTATGGCTACACCTTC.

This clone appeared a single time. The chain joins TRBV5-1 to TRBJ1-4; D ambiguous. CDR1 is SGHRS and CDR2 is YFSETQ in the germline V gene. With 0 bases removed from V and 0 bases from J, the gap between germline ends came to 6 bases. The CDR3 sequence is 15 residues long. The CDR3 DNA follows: TGCGCCAGCAGCTTGGCGGGAACAACTAATGAAAAACTGTTTTTT. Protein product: CASSLAGTTNEKLFF.

The CDR3 sequence is CASSPRTGGWTEAFF. In DNA, the CDR3 is TGTGCCAGCAGCCCCAGGACAGGGGGCTGGACTGAAGCTTTCTTT. V usage is TRBV28 and J usage is TRBJ1-1, with 11 bases that match TRBD1. This CDR3 is built from 15 residues. Germline assignment: CDR1 MDHEN and CDR2 SYDVKM. V lost 6 bases to trimming and J lost 5 bases; unmatched junction nucleotides: 8.

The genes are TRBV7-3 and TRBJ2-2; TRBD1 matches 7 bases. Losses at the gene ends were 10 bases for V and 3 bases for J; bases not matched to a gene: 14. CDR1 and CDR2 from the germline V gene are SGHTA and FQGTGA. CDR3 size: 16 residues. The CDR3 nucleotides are TGTGCCACCGCATCTGACAGGGTCCTCGACACCGGGGAGCTGTTTTTT. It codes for CATASDRVLDTGELFF. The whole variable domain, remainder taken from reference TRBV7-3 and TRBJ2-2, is GAGVSQTPSNKVTEKGKYVELRCDPISGHTALYWYRQSLGQGPEFLIYFQGTGAADDSGLPNDRFFAVRPEGSVSTLKIQRTERGDSAVYLCATASDRVLDTGELFFGEGSRLTVL.

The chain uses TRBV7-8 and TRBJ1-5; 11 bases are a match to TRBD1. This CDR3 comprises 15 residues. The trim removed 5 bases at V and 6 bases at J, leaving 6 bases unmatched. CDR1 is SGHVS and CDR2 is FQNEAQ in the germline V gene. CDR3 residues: CASSVGTGGGQPQHF. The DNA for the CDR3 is TGTGCCAGCAGCGTAGGGACAGGGGGAGGTCAGCCCCAGCATTTT.

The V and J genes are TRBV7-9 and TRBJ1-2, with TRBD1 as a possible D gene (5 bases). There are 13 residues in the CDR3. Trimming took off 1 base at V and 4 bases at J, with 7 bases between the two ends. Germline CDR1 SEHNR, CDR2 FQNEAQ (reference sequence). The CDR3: CASSLGQGYGYTF. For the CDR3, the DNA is TGTGCCAGCAGCTTAGGGCAGGGCTATGGCTACACCTTC.

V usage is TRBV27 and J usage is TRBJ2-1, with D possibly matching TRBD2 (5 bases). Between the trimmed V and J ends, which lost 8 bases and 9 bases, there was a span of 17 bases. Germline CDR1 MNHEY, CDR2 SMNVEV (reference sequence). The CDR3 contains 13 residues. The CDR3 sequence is CASRGPPGVEQFF. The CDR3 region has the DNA TGTGCCAGCCGAGGGCCCCCCGGGGTTGAGCAGTTCTTC.

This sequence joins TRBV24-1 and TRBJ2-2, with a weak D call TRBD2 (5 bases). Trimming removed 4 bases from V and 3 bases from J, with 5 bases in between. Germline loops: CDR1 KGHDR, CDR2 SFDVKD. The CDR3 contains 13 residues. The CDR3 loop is CATSEGDTGELFF. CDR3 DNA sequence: TGTGCCACCAGTGAGGGAGACACCGGGGAGCTGTTTTTT.

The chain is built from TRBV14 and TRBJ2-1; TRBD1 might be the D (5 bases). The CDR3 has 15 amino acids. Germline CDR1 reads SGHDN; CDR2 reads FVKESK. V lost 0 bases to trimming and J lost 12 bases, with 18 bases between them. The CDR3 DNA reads TGTGCCAGCAGCCAAGATCAGGGAACCAGAAGGAGGCAGTTCTTC. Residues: CASSQDQGTRRRQFF.

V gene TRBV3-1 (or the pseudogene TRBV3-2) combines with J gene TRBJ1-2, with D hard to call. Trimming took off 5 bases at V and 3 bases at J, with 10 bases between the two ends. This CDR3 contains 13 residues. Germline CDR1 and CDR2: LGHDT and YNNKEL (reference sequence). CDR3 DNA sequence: TGTGCCAGCAGCGTCCGACTTGACTATGGCTACACCTTC. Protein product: CASSVRLDYGYTF.